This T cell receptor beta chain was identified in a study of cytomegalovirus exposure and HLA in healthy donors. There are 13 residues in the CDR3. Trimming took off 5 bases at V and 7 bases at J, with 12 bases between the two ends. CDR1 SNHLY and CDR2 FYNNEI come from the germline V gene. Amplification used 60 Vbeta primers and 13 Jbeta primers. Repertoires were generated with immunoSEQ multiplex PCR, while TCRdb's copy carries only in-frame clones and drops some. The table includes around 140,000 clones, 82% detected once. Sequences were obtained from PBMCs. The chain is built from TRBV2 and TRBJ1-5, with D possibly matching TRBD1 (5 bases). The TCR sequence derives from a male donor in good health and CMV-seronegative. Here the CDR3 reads CASSSGLRQPQHF. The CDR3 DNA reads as TGTGCCAGCAGTTCAGGGTTACGACAGCCCCAGCATTTT.